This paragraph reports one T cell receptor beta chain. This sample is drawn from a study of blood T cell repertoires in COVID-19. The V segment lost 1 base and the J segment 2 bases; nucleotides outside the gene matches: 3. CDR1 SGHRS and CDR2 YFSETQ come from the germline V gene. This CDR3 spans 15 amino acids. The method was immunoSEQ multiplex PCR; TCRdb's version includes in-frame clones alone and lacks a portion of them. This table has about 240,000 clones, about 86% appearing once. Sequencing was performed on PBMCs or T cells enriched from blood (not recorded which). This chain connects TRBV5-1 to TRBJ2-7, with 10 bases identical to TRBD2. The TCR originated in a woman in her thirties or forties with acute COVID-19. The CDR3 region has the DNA TGCGCCAGCAGCTTGACCGGGACTAGCGCCTACGAGCAGTACTTC. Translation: CASSLTGTSAYEQYF. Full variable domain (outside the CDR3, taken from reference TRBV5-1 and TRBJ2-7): KAGVTQTPRYLIKTRGQQVTLSCSPISGHRSVSWYQQTPGQGLQFLFEYFSETQRNKGNFPGRFSGRQFSNSRSEMNVSTLELGDSALYLCASSLTGTSAYEQYFGPGTRLTVT.